One sample yielded the 2 T cell receptor beta chains listed below, sequenced in a study of blood T cell repertoires in COVID-19. Generated by immunoSEQ multiplex PCR, the TCRdb table keeps only in-frame clones and is missing some. The sample carries 250,000 to 350,000 clones, 75% to 90% recorded once. The specimen sequenced was peripheral blood. The receptors here all came from a woman aged 55-69 years with acute or convalescent COVID-19.

This rearrangement joins TRBV6-2 or TRBV6-3 to TRBJ1-1; D is possibly TRBD1 (5 bases). This CDR3 comprises 13 residues. Trimming cost V 2 bases and J 4 bases, with 8 bases left between them. In germline, CDR1 is MNHEY, CDR2 SVGEGT. The CDR3 here is CASSYRGGTEAFF. The DNA for the CDR3 is TGTGCCAGCAGTTACAGGGGTGGCACTGAAGCTTTCTTT.

The chain has TRBV4-1 and TRBJ2-7; the match to TRBD2 covers 8 bases. This CDR3 spans 16 amino acids. V trimming: 1 base; J trimming: 1 base; junction bases outside the gene matches: 6. Germline CDR1 is MGHRA and CDR2 is YSYEKL. CDR3 DNA sequence: TGCGCCAGCAGCCAAGGGCTAGCGGGCCAATCCTACGAGCAGTACTTC. Encoded protein: CASSQGLAGQSYEQYF.